This record looks at one T cell receptor beta chain sequence and its context. This specimen belongs to a study of blood T cell repertoires in COVID-19. Across the study: In each case, the material was cDNA or gDNA derived from T cells, B-cell-depleted T cells, or PBMCs.

In the study's own analysis: The authors estimated nucleated cell counts from reference gene primer amplification. The table came from immunoSEQ multiplex PCR; TCRdb's copy has only in-frame clones and leaves some out. Clone size and V and J calls were adopted from that table, with D and trimming inferred from the DNA. The sample records 76,000 or so clones, 70% to 90% being singletons. Germline V gene sequence: CDR1 SGHTA, CDR2 FQGNSA. The ends lost 5 bases at V and 4 bases at J; junction bases unmatched: 9. The CDR3 totals 15 residues. The J gene is TRBJ2-7, the V gene TRBV7-2; 9 nucleotides match TRBD2. The TCR sequence derives from a young man with acute or convalescent COVID-19. Material: peripheral blood. As DNA, the CDR3 is TGTGCCAGCAGCCCCGGGGGTAGCGGGAGATACGAGCAGTACTTC. This translates into CASSPGGSGRYEQYF.